Listed below are T cell receptor beta chains from one sample, sequenced in a study of shared clonotypes between healthy human individuals. Sequencing used immunoSEQ multiplex PCR; TCRdb keeps in-frame clones, though not all of them. The sample contains around 2,000,000 clones, roughly 96% of which appear only once. The material sequenced was naive CD4+ T cells sorted from blood. The receptor source for this set is a man between 18 and 29 years old in good health. The conserved cysteine and the conserved F or W are not part of the CDR3 here. D genes are given only for firm matches. Size tells how often a clone was seen (once, few, many) or the class of an expanded clone, and some rows leave it out.

>TRBJ1-5|.|.|TRBV6-1
ASPRGYSNQPQH
>TRBJ1-1|.|.|TRBV16
ASSQSFYLNTEAF
>TRBJ2-3|.|.|TRBV7-2
ASSPAITPER
>TRBJ1-1|.|.|TRBV4-1
ASSQVGGGVSKNTEAF
>TRBJ1-1|once|.|TRBV28
ASKRDGLNTEAF
>TRBJ1-6|.|.|TRBV25-1
ASSEIRDLSPLH
>TRBJ2-7|.|.|TRBV9
ASSVHSGGLAYEQY
>TRBJ2-7|.|.|TRBV18
ASSPPSSDEQY
>TRBJ2-5|.|.|TRBV29-1
SVGASVRETQY
>TRBJ2-7|.|TRBD2|TRBV5-4
ASSLVASGTYEQY
>TRBJ2-3|.|TRBD2|TRBV10-3
AISTSGYTTDTQY
>TRBJ1-4|.|.|TRBV4-1
ASSHPGLGEKLF
>TRBJ2-7|.|.|TRBV2
ASSLGINEQY
>TRBJ2-2|.|TRBD1|TRBV2
ASSRGPSNTGELF
>TRBJ2-5|.|.|TRBV29-1
SVEGPN